This note documents a single T cell receptor (beta chain) sequence. What it recognizes is unknown. These data belong to a study of siplizumab effects on memory and regulatory T cells. General study results and limits: Both greater diversity than memory cells and a major contribution to the alloresponse seemed to characterize naive T cells. The authors could not assign a naive or memory phenotype to roughly 75-96% of proliferating CD4+ or CD8+ clones.

Assays covered roughly 9.8 x 10^4 TCR templates per sample. Sequencing was performed with immunoSEQ multiplex PCR; in TCRdb, only in-frame clones are kept and a portion is missing. Found here are approximately 75,000 clones, approximately 93% of them singletons; the top ten hold roughly 4.7%. Germline CDR1 is LGHNA and CDR2 is YSLEER. V lost 0 bases to trimming and J lost 5 bases, with 20 bases between them. The length of the CDR3 is 19 residues. Input material: CD8+ T cells sorted from blood. This sequence was found in a human donor in good health. V and J are TRBV4-3 and TRBJ1-6; D not certain. This CDR3 reads CASSQDWGSSLTNNSPLHF. CDR3 DNA sequence: TGCGCCAGCAGCCAAGATTGGGGTTCGAGCCTAACGAATAATTCACCCCTCCACTTT.